The entry below gives a single T cell receptor beta chain sequence along with its context. What it binds is unknown. In the PCR, 60 Vbeta and 13 Jbeta primers were used. Repertoires were generated with immunoSEQ multiplex PCR, while TCRdb's copy carries only in-frame clones and drops some. The sample contains some 120,000 clones, about 70% of which appear only once. Donors in the study were healthy people who gave bone marrow. The sample comes from a study of cytomegalovirus exposure and HLA in healthy donors. Whole-study results and caveats: In vitro work confirmed that three CMV-associated chains recognize CMV antigens. In a later analysis, TCR beta V- and J-gene trimming was associated with a missense DCLRE1C variant. Altogether, some 170 TCR beta chains were recorded as cytomegalovirus-associated.

CDR3 length: 15 residues. V trimming: 1 base; J trimming: 7 bases; junction bases outside the gene matches: 3. Germline V gene sequence: CDR1 LNHDA, CDR2 SQIVND (reference sequence). The specimen sequenced was PBMCs. This receptor was obtained from a man under 40 in good health and CMV-seropositive. The chain uses TRBV19 and TRBJ2-2; TRBD1 matches at 10 bases. CDR3 DNA: TGTGCCAGTAGTATAGGACAGGGGGCGGGCGGGGAGCTGTTTTTT. Its translation: CASSIGQGAGGELFF.